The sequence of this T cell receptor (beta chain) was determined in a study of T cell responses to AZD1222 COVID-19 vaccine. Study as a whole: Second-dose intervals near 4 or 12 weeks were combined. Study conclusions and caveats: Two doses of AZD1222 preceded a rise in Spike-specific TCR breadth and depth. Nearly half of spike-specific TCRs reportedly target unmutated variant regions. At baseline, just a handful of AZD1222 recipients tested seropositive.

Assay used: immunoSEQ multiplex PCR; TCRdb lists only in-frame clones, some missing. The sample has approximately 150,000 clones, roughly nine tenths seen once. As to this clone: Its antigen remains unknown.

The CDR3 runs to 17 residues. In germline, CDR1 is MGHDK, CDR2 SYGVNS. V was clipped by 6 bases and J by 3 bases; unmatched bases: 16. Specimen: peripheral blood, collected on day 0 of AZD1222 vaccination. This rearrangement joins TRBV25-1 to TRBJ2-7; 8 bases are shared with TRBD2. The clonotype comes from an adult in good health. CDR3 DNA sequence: TGTGCCAGCAGCCCCGGGGGACTAGGGGCCCCCGACTACGAGCAGTACTTC. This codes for CASSPGGLGAPDYEQYF.